A single sample is the source of the 19 T cell receptor beta chains below, sequenced in a study of T cells expressing NK-cell markers. Following a re-call of the 5' RACE reads, TCRdb has one entry per CDR3 protein and lacks DNA. The sample's table shows about 260,000 distinct CDR3 sequences. The sequenced sample was blood T cells: a sorted CD56 or NKG2C T cell subset, CD4+ or CD8+ T cells, or bulk PBMC T cells (not recorded which). Receptor source: a woman between 18 and 70 years old in good health.

The genes are TRBV7-2 and TRBJ1-6; TCRdb calls TRBD1, which cannot be checked without DNA. CDR3 length equals 15 residues. The germline CDR1 and CDR2 sequences are SGHTA and FQGNSA. The chain's CDR3 is CASSLRTGRNSPLHF. Supplemented by reference TRBV7-2 and TRBJ1-6, the full variable domain reads GAGVSQSPSNKVTEKGKDVELRCDPISGHTALYWYRQSLGQGLEFLIYFQGNSAPDKSGLPSDRFSAERTGGSVSTLTIQRTQQEDSAVYLCASSLRTGRNSPLHFGNGTRLTVT.

The chain uses TRBV18 and TRBJ2-2. There are 16 residues in the CDR3. CDR1 and CDR2 from the germline V gene are KGHSH and LQKENI. CDR3 protein: CASSPLWQKNTGELFF.

The chain joins TRBV20-1 to TRBJ1-5; TCRdb returns TRBD1, unconfirmable since there is no DNA. The CDR3 is 16 residues long. Per the germline V gene, CDR1 is DFQATT and CDR2 is SNEGSKA (reference sequence). The CDR3 loop reads CSASGQAAYSNQPQHF.

This chain links TRBV5-1 with TRBJ2-7; TCRdb's D call, TRBD1, is unchecked because there is no DNA. In germline, CDR1 is SGHRS, CDR2 YFSETQ. The CDR3 is 14 amino acids. The CDR3 sequence: CASSPGDGYYEQYF.

The chain joins TRBV6-1 to TRBJ2-1. The CDR3 is 13 residues long. Germline V lookup: CDR1 MNHNS, CDR2 SASEGT. CDR3 sequence reads: CALWQPYYNEQFF.

This chain links TRBV11-2 with TRBJ2-1; without DNA, the TCRdb call of TRBD1 cannot be checked. The germline V gene encodes CDR1 SGHAT and CDR2 FQNNGV. This CDR3 contains 16 residues. The CDR3: CASSLQIGTAYNEQFF.

This chain links TRBV12-3 or TRBV12-4 with TRBJ2-1; there is no DNA to check the TCRdb D call of TRBD2. CDR3 length: 17 residues. The CDR3 loop is CASSIRLAGGPSNEQFF.

V is TRBV11-2 and J is TRBJ2-1. Germline V lookup: CDR1 SGHAT, CDR2 FQNNGV. The CDR3 length is 14 residues. The CDR3 sequence is CASSQGVGYNEQFF.

The chain recombines TRBV28 with TRBJ2-6. Per germline, CDR1 MDHEN and CDR2 SYDVKM. This CDR3 region has 14 residues. The CDR3: CASGERSGANVLTF.

The chain carries TRBV5-1 and TRBJ2-5; checking the TCRdb D call of TRBD2 is not possible without DNA. The CDR3 has 17 amino acids. The germline V gene encodes CDR1 SGHRS and CDR2 YFSETQ. The CDR3 is CASSKGTSGGHEETQYF.

The rearrangement joins TRBV27 to TRBJ2-5; TCRdb's D call of TRBD1 is untestable without DNA. Germline V gene data show CDR1 as MNHEY and CDR2 as SMNVEV (reference sequence). The CDR3 loop spans 14 amino acids. The CDR3 sequence: CASSLNRVSETQYF.

This rearrangement joins TRBV7-3 to TRBJ1-1. The CDR3 totals 16 residues. Germline V CDR1 and CDR2: SGHTA, FQGTGA. CDR3 region: CASSPTGGKRDTEAFF.

The chain uses TRBV2 and TRBJ1-5; the D call of TRBD1 rests on TCRdb alone, since no DNA is present to check it. CDR3 length: 16 amino acids. Germline CDR1 SNHLY, CDR2 FYNNEI. CDR3 in amino acids: CASSVDRGYPNQPQHF.

This chain uses TRBV5-1 with TRBJ2-3; the TRBD2 assignment by TCRdb is unverifiable without DNA. This CDR3 comprises 15 residues. The V gene's germline CDR1 is SGHRS and CDR2 YFSETQ. CDR3 in amino acids: CASSLESGRADTQYF.

The chain links TRBV24-1 to TRBJ2-1; there is no DNA to check the TCRdb D call of TRBD1. Looked up from germline, CDR1 is KGHDR and CDR2 is SFDVKD. This CDR3 spans 14 amino acids. The CDR3: CATSDRGERHEQFF.

The chain has TRBV18 and TRBJ1-1. Germline values: CDR1 KGHSH, CDR2 LQKENI. The CDR3 loop spans 16 amino acids. CDR3 loop: CASSPRDRVDDTEAFF.

The chain employs TRBV15 and TRBJ1-5. CDR1 and CDR2 from the germline V gene are LNHNV and YYDKDF (reference sequence). The CDR3 length is 14 residues. CDR3 sequence: CATSRQRSNQPQHF.

This chain connects TRBV4-2 to TRBJ2-1; TCRdb picks TRBD2, but there is no DNA to check that call. The germline CDR1 and CDR2 sequences are LGHNA and YNFKEQ. The CDR3 consists of 16 residues. The CDR3: CASSQEGGLAYNEQFF.

This rearrangement joins TRBV7-8 to TRBJ2-2; TCRdb indicates TRBD1, and absent DNA this call remains unverified. The CDR3 is made up of 15 amino acids. The germline V gene encodes CDR1 SGHVS and CDR2 FQNEAQ. The CDR3 loop is CASSLEWTGVGELFF.